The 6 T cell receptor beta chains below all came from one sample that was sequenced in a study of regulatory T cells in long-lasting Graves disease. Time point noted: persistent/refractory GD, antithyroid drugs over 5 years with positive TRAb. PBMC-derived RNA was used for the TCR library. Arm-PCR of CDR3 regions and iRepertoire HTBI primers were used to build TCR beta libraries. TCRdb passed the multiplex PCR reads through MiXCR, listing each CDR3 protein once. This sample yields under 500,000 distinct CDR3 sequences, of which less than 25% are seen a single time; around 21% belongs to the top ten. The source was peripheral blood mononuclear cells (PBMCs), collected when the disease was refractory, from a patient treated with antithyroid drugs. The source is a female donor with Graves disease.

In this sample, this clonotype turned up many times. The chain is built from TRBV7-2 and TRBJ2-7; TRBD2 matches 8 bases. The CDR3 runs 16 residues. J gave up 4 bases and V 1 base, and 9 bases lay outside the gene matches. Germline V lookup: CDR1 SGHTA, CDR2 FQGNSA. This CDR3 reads CASSLGASGSRYEQYF. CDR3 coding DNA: TGTGCCAGCAGCTTAGGGGCAAGCGGGAGTAGGTACGAGCAGTACTTC.

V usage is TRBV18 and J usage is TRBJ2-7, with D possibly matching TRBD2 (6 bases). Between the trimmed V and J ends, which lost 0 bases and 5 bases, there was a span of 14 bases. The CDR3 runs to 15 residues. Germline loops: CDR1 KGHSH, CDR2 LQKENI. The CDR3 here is CASSPPSLATNEQYF. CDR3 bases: TGTGCCAGCTCACCACCATCTCTAGCGACCAACGAGCAGTACTTC.

The CDR3 bases are TGTGCCAGCAGCTTAGATAACAGGGGAGTCCTGATGAACACTGAAGCTTTCTTT. Translating gives CASSLDNRGVLMNTEAFF. The rearrangement joins TRBV7-2 to TRBJ1-1; TRBD1 matches at 7 bases. J was trimmed by 0 bases and V by 1 base; bases with no gene match: 11. Germline V gene lookup returns CDR1 SGHTA and CDR2 FQGNSA. The CDR3 has 18 residues.

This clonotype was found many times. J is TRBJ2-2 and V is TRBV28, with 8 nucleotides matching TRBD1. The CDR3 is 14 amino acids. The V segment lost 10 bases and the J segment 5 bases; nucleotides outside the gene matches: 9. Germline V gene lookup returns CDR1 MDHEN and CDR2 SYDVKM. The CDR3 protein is CATLDRGGTGELFF. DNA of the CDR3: TGTGCCACCCTAGACAGGGGAGGAACCGGGGAGCTGTTTTTT.

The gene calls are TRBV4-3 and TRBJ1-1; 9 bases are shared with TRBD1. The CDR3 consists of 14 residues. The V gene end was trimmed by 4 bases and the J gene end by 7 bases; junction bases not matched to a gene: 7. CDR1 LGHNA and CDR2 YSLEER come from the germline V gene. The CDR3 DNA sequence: TGCGCCAGCAGCCGAGACAGGGGGTTGAGTGAAGCTTTCTTT. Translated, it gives CASSRDRGLSEAFF.

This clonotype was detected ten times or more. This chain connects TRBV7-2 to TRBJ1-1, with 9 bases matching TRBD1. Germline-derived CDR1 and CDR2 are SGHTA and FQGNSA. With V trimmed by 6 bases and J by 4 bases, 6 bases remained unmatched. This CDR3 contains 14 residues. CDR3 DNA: TGTGCCAGCAGTCAGGACAGGGGAGGCACTGAAGCTTTCTTT. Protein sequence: CASSQDRGGTEAFF.